Listed below are T cell receptor beta chains from one sample, sequenced in a study of cytomegalovirus exposure and HLA in healthy donors. Profiling relied on immunoSEQ multiplex PCR, and the TCRdb table lists in-frame clones only, not all of them. The sample lists 90,000 to 130,000 clones, around 82% occurring once. The sample was PBMCs. These receptors all stem from a woman aged 18-29 years in good health and CMV-seronegative. The CDR3 runs from the conserved cysteine through the conserved F or W. The D gene is left open where the match is weak. Expanded clones get a size class; other rows say once, few or many, or leave the size out.

V gene: TRBV9
D gene: -
clone size: -
J gene: TRBJ2-5
CDR3 DNA: TGTGCCAGCAGCGACACCCGGGTTCGGACATCGGAGACCCAGTACTTC
CDR3 protein: CASSDTRVRTSETQYF

V gene: TRBV30
D gene: -
clone size: -
J gene: TRBJ1-1
CDR3 DNA: TGTGCCTGGAGTGTACTCGGACTGATGAACACTGAAGCTTTCTTT
CDR3 protein: CAWSVLGLMNTEAFF

V gene: TRBV5-4
D gene: TRBD1
clone size: -
J gene: TRBJ1-3
CDR3 DNA: TGTGCCAGCAGCTACAGACAGGGTCCTTCGGGAAACACCATATATTTT
CDR3 protein: CASSYRQGPSGNTIYF

V gene: TRBV6-6
D gene: -
clone size: -
J gene: TRBJ1-1
CDR3 DNA: TGTGCCAGCAGTTACGGCAGGGGGAACACTGAAGCTTTCTTT
CDR3 protein: CASSYGRGNTEAFF

V gene: TRBV2
D gene: -
clone size: -
J gene: TRBJ1-3
CDR3 DNA: TGTGCCAGCAGTGAAGGCCGGGGGGGTGGAAACACCATATATTTT
CDR3 protein: CASSEGRGGGNTIYF

V gene: TRBV2
D gene: TRBD2
clone size: -
J gene: TRBJ2-5
CDR3 DNA: TGTGCCAGCACCGTACTAGTCGCGGGGGGGCCTTTAACGGAGACCCAGTACTTC
CDR3 protein: CASTVLVAGGPLTETQYF

V gene: TRBV9
D gene: TRBD1
clone size: once
J gene: TRBJ2-7
CDR3 DNA: TGTGCCAGCAGCCCCCTCGGGACAGGGGTCGGCGAGCAGTACTTC
CDR3 protein: CASSPLGTGVGEQYF

V gene: TRBV28
D gene: -
clone size: -
J gene: TRBJ1-2
CDR3 DNA: TGTGCCAGCAGTTTGGGCAATTACTATGGCTACACCTTC
CDR3 protein: CASSLGNYYGYTF

V gene: TRBV7-9
D gene: -
clone size: -
J gene: TRBJ1-1
CDR3 DNA: TGTGCCAGCAGCTTATTGGGGCAGTACACTGAAGCTTTCTTT
CDR3 protein: CASSLLGQYTEAFF

V gene: TRBV27
D gene: TRBD1
clone size: -
J gene: TRBJ2-7
CDR3 DNA: TGTGCCAGCAGTTTTTATCCGGACAGGGGATACGAGCAGTACTTC
CDR3 protein: CASSFYPDRGYEQYF

V gene: TRBV21-1
D gene: -
clone size: -
J gene: TRBJ1-1
CDR3 DNA: TGTGCCAGCAGAACCGGGGTTGAAGCTTTCTTT
CDR3 protein: CASRTGVEAFF

V gene: TRBV11-2
D gene: -
clone size: -
J gene: TRBJ1-1
CDR3 DNA: TGTGCCAGCAGCAGTTTGGGAGGAGAAGGGGCACAGAACACTGAAGCTTTCTTT
CDR3 protein: CASSSLGGEGAQNTEAFF

V gene: TRBV6-5
D gene: -
clone size: -
J gene: TRBJ1-1
CDR3 DNA: TGTGCCAGCACCTTGTGGCCGAACACTGAAGCTTTCTTT
CDR3 protein: CASTLWPNTEAFF

V gene: TRBV13
D gene: -
clone size: few
J gene: TRBJ1-1
CDR3 DNA: TGTGCCAGCAGCTGGAGGGACACTGAAGCTTTCTTT
CDR3 protein: CASSWRDTEAFF

V gene: TRBV6-1
D gene: TRBD2
clone size: -
J gene: TRBJ2-7
CDR3 DNA: TGTGCCAGCAGTGAGGGAACTAGCGGGTTTAGCTCCTACGAGCAGTACTTC
CDR3 protein: CASSEGTSGFSSYEQYF

V gene: TRBV7-8
D gene: TRBD1
clone size: -
J gene: TRBJ1-2
CDR3 DNA: TGTGCCAGCAGCTTAACTATAACAGGGGGAGAGTATGGCTACACCTTC
CDR3 protein: CASSLTITGGEYGYTF

V gene: TRBV7-3
D gene: -
clone size: -
J gene: TRBJ2-1
CDR3 DNA: TGTGCCAGCAGCCTAAAGGGAACAGGCGGGGGCGTTGATGAGCAGTTCTTC
CDR3 protein: CASSLKGTGGGVDEQFF

V gene: TRBV27
D gene: TRBD1
clone size: -
J gene: TRBJ1-5
CDR3 DNA: TGTGCCAGCAGCATAACAGGGGGTGCCCTCAGCAATCAGCCCCAGCATTTT
CDR3 protein: CASSITGGALSNQPQHF

V gene: TRBV5-4
D gene: -
clone size: few
J gene: TRBJ1-1
CDR3 DNA: TGTGCCAGCAGCCACGGGTCAAATGAAGCTTTCTTT
CDR3 protein: CASSHGSNEAFF

V gene: TRBV5-1
D gene: TRBD1
clone size: -
J gene: TRBJ2-2
CDR3 DNA: TGCGCCAGCAGCTTGGCCGGGACAGGGGGCACCGGGGAGCTGTTTTTT
CDR3 protein: CASSLAGTGGTGELFF